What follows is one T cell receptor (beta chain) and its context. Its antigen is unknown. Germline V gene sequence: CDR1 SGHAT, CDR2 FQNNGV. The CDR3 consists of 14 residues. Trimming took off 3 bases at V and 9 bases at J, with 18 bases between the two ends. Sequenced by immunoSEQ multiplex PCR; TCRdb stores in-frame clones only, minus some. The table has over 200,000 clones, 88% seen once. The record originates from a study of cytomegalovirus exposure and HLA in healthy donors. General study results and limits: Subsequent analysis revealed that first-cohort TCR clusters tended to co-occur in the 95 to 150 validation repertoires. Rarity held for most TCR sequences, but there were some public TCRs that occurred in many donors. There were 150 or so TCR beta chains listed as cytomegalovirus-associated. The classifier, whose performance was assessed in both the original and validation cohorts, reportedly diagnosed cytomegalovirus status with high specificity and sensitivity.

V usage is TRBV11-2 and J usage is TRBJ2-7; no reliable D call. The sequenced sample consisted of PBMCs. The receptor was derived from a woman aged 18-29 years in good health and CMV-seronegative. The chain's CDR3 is CASSLAPARTGQYF. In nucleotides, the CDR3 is TGTGCCAGCAGCTTGGCCCCGGCCCGCACGGGGCAGTACTTC.